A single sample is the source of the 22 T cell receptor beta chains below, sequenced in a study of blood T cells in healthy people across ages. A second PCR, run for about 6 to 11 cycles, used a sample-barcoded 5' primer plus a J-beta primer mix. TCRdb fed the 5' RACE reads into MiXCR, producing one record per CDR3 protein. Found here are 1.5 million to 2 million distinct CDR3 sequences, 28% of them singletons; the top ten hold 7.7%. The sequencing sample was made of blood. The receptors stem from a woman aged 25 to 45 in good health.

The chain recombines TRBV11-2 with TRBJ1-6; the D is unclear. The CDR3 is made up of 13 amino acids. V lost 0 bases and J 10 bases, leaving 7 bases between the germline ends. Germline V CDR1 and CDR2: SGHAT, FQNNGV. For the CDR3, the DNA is TGTGCCAGCAGCTTAGAGTCTAAGTCACCCCTCCACTTT. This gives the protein CASSLESKSPLHF.

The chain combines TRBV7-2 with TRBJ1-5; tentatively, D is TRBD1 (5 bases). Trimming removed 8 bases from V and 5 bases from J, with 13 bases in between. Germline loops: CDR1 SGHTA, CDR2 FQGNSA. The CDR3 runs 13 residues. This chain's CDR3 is CASSVAGHQPQHF. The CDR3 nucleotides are TGTGCCAGCTCGGTGGCAGGGCATCAGCCCCAGCATTTT.

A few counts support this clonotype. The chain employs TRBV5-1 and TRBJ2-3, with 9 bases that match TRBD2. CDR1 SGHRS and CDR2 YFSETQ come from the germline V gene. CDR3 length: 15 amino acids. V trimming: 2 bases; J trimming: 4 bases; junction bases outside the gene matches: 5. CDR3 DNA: TGCGCCAGCAGCTTCGGGACTAGCAGAGCAGATACGCAGTATTTT. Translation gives CASSFGTSRADTQYF.

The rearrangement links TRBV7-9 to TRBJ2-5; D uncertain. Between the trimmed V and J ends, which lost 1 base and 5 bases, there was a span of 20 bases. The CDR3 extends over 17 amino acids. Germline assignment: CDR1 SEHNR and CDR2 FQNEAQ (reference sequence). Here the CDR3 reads CASSLGFRTPTAETQYF. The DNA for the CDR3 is TGTGCCAGCAGCTTAGGATTCAGGACCCCAACAGCGGAGACCCAGTACTTC. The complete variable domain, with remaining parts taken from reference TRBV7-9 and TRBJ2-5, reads DTGVSQNPRHKITKRGQNVTFRCDPISEHNRLYWYRQTLGQGPEFLTYFQNEAQLEKSRLLSDRFSAERPKGSFSTLEIQRTEQGDSAMYLCASSLGFRTPTAETQYFGPGTRLLVL.

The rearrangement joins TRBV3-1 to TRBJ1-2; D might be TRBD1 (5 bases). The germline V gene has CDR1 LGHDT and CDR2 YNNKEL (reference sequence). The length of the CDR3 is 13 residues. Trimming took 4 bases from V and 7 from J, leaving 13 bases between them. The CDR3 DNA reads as TGTGCCAGCAGCCCCACCGGGGCGGCTGGCTACACCTTC. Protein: CASSPTGAAGYTF.

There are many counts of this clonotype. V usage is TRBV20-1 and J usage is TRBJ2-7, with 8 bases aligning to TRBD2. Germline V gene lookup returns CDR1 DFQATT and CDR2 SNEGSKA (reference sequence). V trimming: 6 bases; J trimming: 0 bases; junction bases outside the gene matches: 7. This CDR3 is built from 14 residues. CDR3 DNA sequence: TGCAGTGCGGATGCAGGGACTAGCTCCTACGAGCAGTACTTC. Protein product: CSADAGTSSYEQYF.

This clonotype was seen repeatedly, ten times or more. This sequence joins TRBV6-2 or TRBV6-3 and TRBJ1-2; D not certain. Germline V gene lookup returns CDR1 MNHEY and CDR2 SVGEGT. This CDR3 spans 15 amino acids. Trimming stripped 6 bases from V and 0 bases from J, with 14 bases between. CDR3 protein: CASSSELGANYGYTF. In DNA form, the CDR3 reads TGTGCCAGCAGCTCAGAACTTGGAGCTAACTATGGCTACACCTTC.

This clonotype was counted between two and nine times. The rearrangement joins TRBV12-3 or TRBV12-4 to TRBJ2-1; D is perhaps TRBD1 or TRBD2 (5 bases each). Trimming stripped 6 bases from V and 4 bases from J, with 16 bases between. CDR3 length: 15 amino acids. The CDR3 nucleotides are TGTGCCAGCAGAGAGGGGACGGCCTTGTACAATGAGCAGTTCTTC. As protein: CASREGTALYNEQFF.

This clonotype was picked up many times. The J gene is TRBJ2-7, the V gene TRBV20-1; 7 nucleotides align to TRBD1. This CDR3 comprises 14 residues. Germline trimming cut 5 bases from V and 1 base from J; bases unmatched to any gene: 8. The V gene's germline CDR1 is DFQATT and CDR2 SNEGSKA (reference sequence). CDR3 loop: CSAPGDRDSYEQYF. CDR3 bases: TGCAGTGCTCCCGGGGACAGAGATTCCTACGAGCAGTACTTC.

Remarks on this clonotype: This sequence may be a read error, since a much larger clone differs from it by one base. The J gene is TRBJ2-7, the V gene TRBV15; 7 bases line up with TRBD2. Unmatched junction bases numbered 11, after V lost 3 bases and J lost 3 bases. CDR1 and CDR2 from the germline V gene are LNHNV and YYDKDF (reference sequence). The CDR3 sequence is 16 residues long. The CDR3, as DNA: TGTGCCACCAGCAGTGCAGAGGGTGGGGGGGTCTACGAGCAGTACGTC. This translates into CATSSAEGGGVYEQYV.

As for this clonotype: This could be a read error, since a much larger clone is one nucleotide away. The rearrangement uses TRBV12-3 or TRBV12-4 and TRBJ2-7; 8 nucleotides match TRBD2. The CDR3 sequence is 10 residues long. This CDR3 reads CVSGGYEQYF. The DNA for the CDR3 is TGTGTCAGCGGGGGCTACGAGCAGTACTTC.

The CDR3 DNA reads as TGTGCCAGCAGTGAAATAGGCAGAAATAATGAAAAACTGTTTTTT. The encoded protein is CASSEIGRNNEKLFF. The J gene is TRBJ1-4, the V gene TRBV2, with unresolved D. The CDR3 spans 15 residues. In germline, CDR1 is SNHLY, CDR2 FYNNEI. The ends were cut back, 2 bases at V and 4 bases at J, with 11 bases in the middle.

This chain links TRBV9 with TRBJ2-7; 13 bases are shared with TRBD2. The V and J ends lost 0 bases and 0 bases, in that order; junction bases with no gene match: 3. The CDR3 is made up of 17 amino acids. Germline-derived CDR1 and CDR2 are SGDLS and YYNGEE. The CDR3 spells CASSVGGTSGNSYEQYF. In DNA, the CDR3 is TGTGCCAGCAGCGTAGGGGGGACTAGCGGGAACTCCTACGAGCAGTACTTC.

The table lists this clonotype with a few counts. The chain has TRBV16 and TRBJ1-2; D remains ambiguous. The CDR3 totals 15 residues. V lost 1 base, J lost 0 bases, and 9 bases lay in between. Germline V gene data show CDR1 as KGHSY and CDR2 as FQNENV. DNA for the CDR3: TGTGCCAGCAGCCAATTCGCCAGCTCTAACTATGGCTACACCTTC. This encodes CASSQFASSNYGYTF.

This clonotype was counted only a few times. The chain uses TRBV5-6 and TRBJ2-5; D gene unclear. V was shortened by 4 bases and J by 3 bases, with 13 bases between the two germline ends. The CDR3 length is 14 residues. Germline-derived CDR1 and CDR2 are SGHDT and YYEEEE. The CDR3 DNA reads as TGTGCCAGCAGCCGACGGACGGTCGAAGAGACCCAGTACTTC. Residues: CASSRRTVEETQYF.

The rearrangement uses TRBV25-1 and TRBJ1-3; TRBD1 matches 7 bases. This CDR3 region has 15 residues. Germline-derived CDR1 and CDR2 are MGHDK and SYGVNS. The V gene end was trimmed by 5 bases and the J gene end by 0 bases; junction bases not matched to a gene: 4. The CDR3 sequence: CASSPRGISGNTIYF. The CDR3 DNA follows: TGTGCCAGCAGTCCCAGGGGGATCTCTGGAAACACCATATATTTT.

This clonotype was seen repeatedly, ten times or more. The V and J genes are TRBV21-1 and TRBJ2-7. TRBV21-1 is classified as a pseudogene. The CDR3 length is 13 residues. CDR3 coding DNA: TGTGCCAGCAGCACCCGGGATCTCTACGAGCAGTACTTC. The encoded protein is CASSTRDLYEQYF.

CDR3 sequence (DNA): TGCGCCAGCAGCTTACGGCAAGGGGCAGCTCAGGACTATGGCTACACCTTC. This sequence encodes CASSLRQGAAQDYGYTF. This chain uses TRBV5-1 with TRBJ1-2; possibly TRBD1 for D (5 bases). Germline lookup yields CDR1 SGHRS and CDR2 YFSETQ. V was trimmed by 2 bases and J by 3 bases, leaving 20 bases between them. The CDR3 is 17 residues long.

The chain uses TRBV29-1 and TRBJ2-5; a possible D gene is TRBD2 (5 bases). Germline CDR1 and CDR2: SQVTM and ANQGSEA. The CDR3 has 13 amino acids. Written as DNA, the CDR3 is TGCAGTGTAACAACCTCCCGGGGAGAGACCCAGTACTTC. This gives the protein CSVTTSRGETQYF.

CDR3 region: CASSLPTGNLNTEAFF. The CDR3 region has the DNA TGCGCCAGCAGCCTCCCGACAGGGAACCTGAACACTGAAGCTTTCTTT. The chain combines TRBV4-1 with TRBJ1-1; TRBD1 matches at 7 bases. Germline CDR1 MGHRA, CDR2 YSYEKL. Trimming removed 4 bases from V and 0 bases from J; junction bases left unmatched: 8. The CDR3 is 16 residues long.

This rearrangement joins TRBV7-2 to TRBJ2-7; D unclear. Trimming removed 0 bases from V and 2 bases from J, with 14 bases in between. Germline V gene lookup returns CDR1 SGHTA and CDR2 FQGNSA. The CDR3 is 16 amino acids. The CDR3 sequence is CASSLARWADTYEQYF. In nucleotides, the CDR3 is TGTGCCAGCAGCTTAGCGAGGTGGGCAGATACCTACGAGCAGTACTTC.

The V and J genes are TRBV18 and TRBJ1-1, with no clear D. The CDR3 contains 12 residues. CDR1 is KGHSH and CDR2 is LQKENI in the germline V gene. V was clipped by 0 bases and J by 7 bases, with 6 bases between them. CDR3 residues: CASSPPIGEAFF. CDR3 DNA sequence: TGTGCCAGCTCACCACCGATTGGTGAAGCTTTCTTT.